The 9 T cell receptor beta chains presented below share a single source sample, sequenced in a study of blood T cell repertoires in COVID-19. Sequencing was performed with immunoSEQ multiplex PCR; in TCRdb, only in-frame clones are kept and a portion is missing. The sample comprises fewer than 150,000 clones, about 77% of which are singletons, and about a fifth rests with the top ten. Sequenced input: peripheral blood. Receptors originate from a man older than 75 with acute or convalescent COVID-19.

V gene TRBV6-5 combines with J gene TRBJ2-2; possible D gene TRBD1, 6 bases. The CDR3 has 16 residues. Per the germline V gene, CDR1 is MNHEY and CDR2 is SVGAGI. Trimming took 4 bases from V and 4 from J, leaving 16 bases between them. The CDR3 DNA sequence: TGTGCCAGCAGTTCCCTAGGACAGCCTACCACCGGGGAGCTGTTTTTT. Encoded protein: CASSSLGQPTTGELFF.

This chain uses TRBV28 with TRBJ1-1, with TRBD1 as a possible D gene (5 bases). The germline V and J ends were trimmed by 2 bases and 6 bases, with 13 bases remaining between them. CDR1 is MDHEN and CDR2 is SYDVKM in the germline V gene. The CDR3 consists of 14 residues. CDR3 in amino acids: CASSLTRGTSEAFF. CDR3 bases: TGTGCCAGCAGTTTAACAAGGGGTACCTCTGAAGCTTTCTTT.

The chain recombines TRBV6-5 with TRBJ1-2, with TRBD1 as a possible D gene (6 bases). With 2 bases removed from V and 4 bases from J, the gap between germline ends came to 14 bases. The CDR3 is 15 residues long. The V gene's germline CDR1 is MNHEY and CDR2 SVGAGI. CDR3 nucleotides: TGTGCCAGCAGTTACGGGGCAGGGGATACCTATGGCTACACCTTC. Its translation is CASSYGAGDTYGYTF.

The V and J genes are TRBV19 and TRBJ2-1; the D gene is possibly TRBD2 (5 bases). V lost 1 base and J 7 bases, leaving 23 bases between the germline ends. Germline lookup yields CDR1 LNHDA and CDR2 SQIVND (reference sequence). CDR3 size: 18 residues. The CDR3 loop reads CASSIAPWSSGFGNEQFF. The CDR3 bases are TGTGCCAGTAGTATAGCCCCCTGGTCGAGCGGCTTTGGGAATGAGCAGTTCTTC.

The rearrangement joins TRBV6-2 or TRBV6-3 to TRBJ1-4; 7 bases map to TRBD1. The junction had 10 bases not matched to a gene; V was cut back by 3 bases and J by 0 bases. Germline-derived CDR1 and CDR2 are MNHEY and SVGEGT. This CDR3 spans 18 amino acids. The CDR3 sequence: CASSYQRDSLPTNEKLFF. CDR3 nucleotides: TGTGCCAGCAGTTATCAACGGGACAGTCTACCAACTAATGAAAAACTGTTTTTT.

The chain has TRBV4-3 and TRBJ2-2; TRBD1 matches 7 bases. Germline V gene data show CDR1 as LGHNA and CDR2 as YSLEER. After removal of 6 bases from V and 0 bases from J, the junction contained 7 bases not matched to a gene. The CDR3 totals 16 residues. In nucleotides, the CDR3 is TGCGCCAGCAGTCCTGGGACAGCGACGAACACCGGGGAGCTGTTTTTT. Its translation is CASSPGTATNTGELFF.

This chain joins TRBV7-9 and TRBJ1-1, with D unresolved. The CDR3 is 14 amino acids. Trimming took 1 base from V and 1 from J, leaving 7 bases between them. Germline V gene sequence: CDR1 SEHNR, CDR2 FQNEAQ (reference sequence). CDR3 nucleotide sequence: TGTGCCAGCAGCTTAGGATCAGGGAACACTGAAGCTTTCTTT. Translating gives CASSLGSGNTEAFF.

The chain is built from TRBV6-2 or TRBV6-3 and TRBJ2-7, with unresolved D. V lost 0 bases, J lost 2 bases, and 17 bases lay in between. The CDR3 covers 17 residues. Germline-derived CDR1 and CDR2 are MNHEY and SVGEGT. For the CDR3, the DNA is TGTGCCAGCAGTTACTCGGTCAGGCCACGTACCCCCTACGAGCAGTACTTC. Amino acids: CASSYSVRPRTPYEQYF.

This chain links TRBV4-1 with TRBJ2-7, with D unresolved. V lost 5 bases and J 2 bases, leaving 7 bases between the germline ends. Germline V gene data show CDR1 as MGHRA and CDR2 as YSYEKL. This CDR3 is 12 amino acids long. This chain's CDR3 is CASSAGAYEQYF. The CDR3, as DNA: TGCGCCAGCAGCGCCGGAGCCTACGAGCAGTACTTC.